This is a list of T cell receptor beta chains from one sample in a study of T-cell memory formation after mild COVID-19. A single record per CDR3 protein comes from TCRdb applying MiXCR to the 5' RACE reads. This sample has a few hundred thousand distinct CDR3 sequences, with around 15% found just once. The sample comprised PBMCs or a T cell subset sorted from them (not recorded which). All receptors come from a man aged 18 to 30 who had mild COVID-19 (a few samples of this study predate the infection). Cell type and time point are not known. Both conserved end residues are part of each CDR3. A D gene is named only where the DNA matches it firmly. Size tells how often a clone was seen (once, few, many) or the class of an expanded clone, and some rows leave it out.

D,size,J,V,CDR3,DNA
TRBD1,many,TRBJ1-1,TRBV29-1,CSAPGQGMNTEAFF,TGCAGCGCCCCGGGACAGGGAATGAACACTGAAGCTTTCTTT
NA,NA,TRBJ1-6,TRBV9,CASCSGEDSPLHF,TGTGCCAGCTGCTCAGGGGAGGATTCACCCCTCCACTTT
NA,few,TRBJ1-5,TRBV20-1,CSAKTQGLYSNQPQHF,TGCAGTGCTAAGACTCAGGGGTTGTATAGCAATCAGCCCCAGCATTTT
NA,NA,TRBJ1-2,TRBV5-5,CASSLAPVDADYGYTF,TGTGCCAGCAGCTTGGCCCCCGTTGACGCGGACTATGGCTACACCTTC
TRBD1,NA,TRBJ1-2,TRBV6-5,CASRGAGGVNYGYTF,TGTGCCAGCAGAGGGGCAGGGGGCGTGAACTATGGCTACACCTTC
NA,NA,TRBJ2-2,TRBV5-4,CASSFRTSGTGELFF,TGTGCCAGCAGCTTCCGGACGTCCGGCACCGGGGAGCTGTTTTTT
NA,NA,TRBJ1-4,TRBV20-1,CSAPGTPTNEKLFF,TGCAGTGCTCCCGGGACACCAACTAATGAAAAACTGTTTTTT
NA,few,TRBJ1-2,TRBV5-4,CATRGGGRGYGYTF,TGTGCCACCCGAGGTGGGGGGCGCGGCTATGGCTACACCTTC
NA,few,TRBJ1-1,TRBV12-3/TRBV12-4,CASTGDNTEAFF,TGTGCCAGCACCGGAGATAACACTGAAGCTTTCTTT
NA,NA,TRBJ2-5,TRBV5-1,CASSETGRQETQYF,TGCGCCAGCAGCGAAACCGGACGCCAAGAGACCCAGTACTTC
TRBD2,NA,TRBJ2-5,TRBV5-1,CASSLLAGPSQAQYF,TGCGCCAGCAGCTTATTAGCGGGGCCAAGTCAGGCCCAGTACTTC
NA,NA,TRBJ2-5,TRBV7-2,CASSPLAQETQYF,TGTGCCAGCAGCCCCCTGGCCCAAGAGACCCAGTACTTC
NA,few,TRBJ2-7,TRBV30,CAWNTDRTYEQYF,TGTGCCTGGAACACCGACAGGACCTACGAGCAGTACTTC